The present T cell receptor (beta chain) was sequenced within a study of identical twins (TCRdb year 2016). Looking at the study overall: To test whether fetal clonotypes persist, this study deep-sequenced TCR alpha and beta repertoires from monozygotic twins, from unrelated adults of various ages, and from cord blood. Replicate twin experiments were performed at different times using different library preparation protocols to rule out contamination. On the study overall, not on this receptor specifically: In monozygotic twins, recombination models systematically underestimated out-of-frame TCR alpha sharing, but the models matched the sharing seen between unrelated individuals. The excess sharing between twins in beta out-of-frame sequences was weaker because fewer shared sequences reduced the signal-to-noise ratio. Because the same donors could not be followed over many years, the conclusions depended on cross-sectional statistical analysis. Zero-insertion analyses could be partly confounded by invariant T cells such as MAIT and iNKT, though diverse VJ usage argued against such confounding for most clonotypes. Compared with coincidental sharing between unrelated individuals, out-of-frame TCR alpha sequences shared between twins had an excess of sequences with low generation probability. Abundant cord blood beta clonotypes had fewer insertions, young adult naive repertoires showed a similar but weaker trend, and memory repertoires showed no such trend.

Library construction relied on 5' RACE. Sequencer: Illumina HiSeq 2000. A universal primer binding site was added through template switching, and the final cDNA carried a unique molecular identifier so that TCR cDNA molecules could be counted accurately. Specific primers in the conserved constant-segment region were used to synthesize first-strand cDNA for the TCR alpha and beta chains. Each cDNA library was double barcoded, with a SMART-Mk sample barcode plus Illumina barcodes, to control for contamination. Two successive PCR steps introduced TruSeq adapter sequences along with Illumina sample barcodes. TCR alpha and beta cDNA libraries were sequenced on the Illumina HiSeq platform with custom primers. In the paper's pipeline: MiGEC was used to process raw reads and extract unique molecular identifiers, and MiXCR was used to find CDR3 positions. Recombination models were inferred per individual with the repgenHMM and IGoR tools using an EM algorithm. Shared clonotypes were analyzed with the tcR package in R, and sharing was normalized by the product of cloneset sizes. To study raw recombination without the effects of thymic and clonal selection, out-of-frame nonproductive sequences were analyzed. TCRdb reanalyzed the raw reads on its own, using fastp at Q25 for trimming and MiXCR for clone calling, and kept in-frame beta chains. Each entry is one CDR3 protein sequence, shown with its most common DNA and genes. TCRdb's processing, not the study's, gives the V and J calls here. The sample profile shows 1.5 million to 2 million distinct CDR3 sequences; 32% of them were found once. The top ten clonotypes cover 0.25% to 0.3% of the sample.

The sample holds a few counts of this clonotype. The target of this receptor is not known. Nothing much larger sits one base from this clone, and base qualities are not available. Only healthy Caucasian donors were included. Trimming costs V 2 bases and J 0 bases, and their ends lie 15 bases apart. From its cysteine to its phenylalanine, the CDR3 spans 17 amino acids. This entry keeps only the CDR3 DNA: 51 bases, framed from base 1. Per the germline V gene, SGHTA is the CDR1 and FQGNSA is the CDR2. The sample taken for sequencing was cord blood. The chain uses TRBV7-2 and TRBJ2-3; perhaps TRBD2 is the D gene, with 6 bases matching. The source of this sequence is a newborn girl in good health. CDR3 reads: CASSLFPGGPSTDTQYF. The DNA reads as follows: TGTGCCAGCAGCTTATTCCCCGGGGGACCTAGCACAGATACGCAGTATTTT.